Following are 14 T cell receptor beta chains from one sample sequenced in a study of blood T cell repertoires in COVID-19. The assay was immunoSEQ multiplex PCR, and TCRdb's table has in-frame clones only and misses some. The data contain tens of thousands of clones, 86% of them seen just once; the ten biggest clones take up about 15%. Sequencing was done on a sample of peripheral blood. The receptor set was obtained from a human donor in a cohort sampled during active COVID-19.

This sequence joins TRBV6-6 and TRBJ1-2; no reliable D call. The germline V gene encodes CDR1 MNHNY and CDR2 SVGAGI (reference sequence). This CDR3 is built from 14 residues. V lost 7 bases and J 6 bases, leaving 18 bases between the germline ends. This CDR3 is CASTFPDREHGYTF. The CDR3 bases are TGTGCCAGCACATTTCCCGATCGGGAGCATGGCTACACCTTC.

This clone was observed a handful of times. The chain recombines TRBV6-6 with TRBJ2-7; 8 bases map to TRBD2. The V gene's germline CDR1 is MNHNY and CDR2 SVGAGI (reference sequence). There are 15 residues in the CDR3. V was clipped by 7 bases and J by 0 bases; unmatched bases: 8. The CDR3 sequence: CASIQGSGSSYEQYF. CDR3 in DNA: TGTGCCAGCATCCAGGGGAGCGGGAGCTCCTACGAGCAGTACTTC.

The CDR3 DNA reads as TGCGCCAGCAGCCAACTAGCGGGGACCCACAATGAGCAGTTCTTC. Protein product: CASSQLAGTHNEQFF. The chain carries TRBV5-1 and TRBJ2-1, with TRBD2 identical over 10 bases. V lost 4 bases and J lost 5; bases outside the gene matches: 6. There are 15 residues in the CDR3. Germline V gene lookup returns CDR1 SGHRS and CDR2 YFSETQ.

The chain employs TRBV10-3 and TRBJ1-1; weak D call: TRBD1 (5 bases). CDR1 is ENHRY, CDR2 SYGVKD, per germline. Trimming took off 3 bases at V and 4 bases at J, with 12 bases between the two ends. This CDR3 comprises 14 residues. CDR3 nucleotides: TGTGCCATCAGTGATGCAGGGCTGGGCACTGAAGCTTTCTTT. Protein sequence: CAISDAGLGTEAFF.

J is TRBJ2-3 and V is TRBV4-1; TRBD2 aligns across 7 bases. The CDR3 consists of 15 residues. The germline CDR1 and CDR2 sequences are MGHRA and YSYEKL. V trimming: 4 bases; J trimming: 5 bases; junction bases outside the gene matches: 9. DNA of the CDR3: TGCGCCAGCAGCCTGAGACTAGCCTTTGAAGATACGCAGTATTTT. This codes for CASSLRLAFEDTQYF.

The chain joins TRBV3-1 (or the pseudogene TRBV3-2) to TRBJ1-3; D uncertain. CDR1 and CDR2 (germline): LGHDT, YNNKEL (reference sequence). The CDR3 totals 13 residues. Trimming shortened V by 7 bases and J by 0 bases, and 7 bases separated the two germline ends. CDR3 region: CASKLNSGNTIYF. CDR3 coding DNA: TGTGCCAGCAAACTGAACTCTGGAAACACCATATATTTT.

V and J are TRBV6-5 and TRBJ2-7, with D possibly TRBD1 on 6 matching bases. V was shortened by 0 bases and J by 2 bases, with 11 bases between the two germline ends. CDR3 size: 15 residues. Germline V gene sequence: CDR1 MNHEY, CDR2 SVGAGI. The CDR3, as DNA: TGTGCCAGCAGTTACTCCAGCGACAGGACCTACGAGCAGTACTTC. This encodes CASSYSSDRTYEQYF.

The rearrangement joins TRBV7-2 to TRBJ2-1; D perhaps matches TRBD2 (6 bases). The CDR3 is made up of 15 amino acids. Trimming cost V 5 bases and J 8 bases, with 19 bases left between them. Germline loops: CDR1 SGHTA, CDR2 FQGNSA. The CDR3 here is CASSPPERRGDEQFF. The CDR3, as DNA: TGTGCCAGCAGCCCTCCCGAGCGGAGGGGCGATGAGCAGTTCTTC.

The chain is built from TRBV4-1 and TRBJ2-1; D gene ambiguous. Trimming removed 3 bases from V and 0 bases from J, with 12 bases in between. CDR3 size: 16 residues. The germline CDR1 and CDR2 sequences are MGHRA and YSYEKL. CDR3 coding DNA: TGCGCCAGCAGCCACCCGACTGCCAGCTCCTACAATGAGCAGTTCTTC. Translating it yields CASSHPTASSYNEQFF.

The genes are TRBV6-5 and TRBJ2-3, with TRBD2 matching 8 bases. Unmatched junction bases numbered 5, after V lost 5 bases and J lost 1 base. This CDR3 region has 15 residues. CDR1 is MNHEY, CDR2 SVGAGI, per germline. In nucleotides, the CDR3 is TGTGCCAGCAGTAGGCGGGGGGAGGGCACAGATACGCAGTATTTT. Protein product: CASSRRGEGTDTQYF.

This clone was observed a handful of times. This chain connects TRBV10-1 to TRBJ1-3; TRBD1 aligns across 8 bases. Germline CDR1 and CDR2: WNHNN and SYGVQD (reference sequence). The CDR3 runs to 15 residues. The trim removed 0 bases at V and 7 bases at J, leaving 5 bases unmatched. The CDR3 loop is CASSESTGGRNTIYF. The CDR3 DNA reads TGCGCCAGCAGTGAGTCAACAGGGGGTCGGAACACCATATATTTT.

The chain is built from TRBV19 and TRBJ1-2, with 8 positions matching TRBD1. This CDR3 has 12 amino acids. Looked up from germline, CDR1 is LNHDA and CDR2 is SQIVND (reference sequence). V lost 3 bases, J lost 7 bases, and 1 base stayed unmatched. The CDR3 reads CASSITGGGYTF. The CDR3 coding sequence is TGTGCCAGTAGTATTACAGGGGGTGGCTACACCTTC.

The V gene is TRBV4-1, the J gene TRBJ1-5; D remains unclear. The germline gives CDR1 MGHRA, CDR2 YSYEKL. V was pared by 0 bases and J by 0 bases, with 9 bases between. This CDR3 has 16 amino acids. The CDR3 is CASSQDVGLSNQPQHF. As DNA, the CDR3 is TGCGCCAGCAGCCAAGATGTTGGCCTTAGCAATCAGCCCCAGCATTTT.

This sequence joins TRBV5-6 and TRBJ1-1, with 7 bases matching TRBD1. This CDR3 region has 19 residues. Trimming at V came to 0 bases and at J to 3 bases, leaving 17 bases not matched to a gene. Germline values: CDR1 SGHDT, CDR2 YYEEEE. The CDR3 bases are TGTGCCAGCAGCTTGGACCTCCTGTCCCTCACAGGGGCGCACACTGAAGCTTTCTTT. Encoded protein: CASSLDLLSLTGAHTEAFF. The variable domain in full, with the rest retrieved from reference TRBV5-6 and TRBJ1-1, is DAGVTQSPTHLIKTRGQQVTLRCSPKSGHDTVSWYQQALGQGPQFIFQYYEEEERQRGNFPDRFSGHQFPNYSSELNVNALLLGDSALYLCASSLDLLSLTGAHTEAFFGQGTRLTVV.